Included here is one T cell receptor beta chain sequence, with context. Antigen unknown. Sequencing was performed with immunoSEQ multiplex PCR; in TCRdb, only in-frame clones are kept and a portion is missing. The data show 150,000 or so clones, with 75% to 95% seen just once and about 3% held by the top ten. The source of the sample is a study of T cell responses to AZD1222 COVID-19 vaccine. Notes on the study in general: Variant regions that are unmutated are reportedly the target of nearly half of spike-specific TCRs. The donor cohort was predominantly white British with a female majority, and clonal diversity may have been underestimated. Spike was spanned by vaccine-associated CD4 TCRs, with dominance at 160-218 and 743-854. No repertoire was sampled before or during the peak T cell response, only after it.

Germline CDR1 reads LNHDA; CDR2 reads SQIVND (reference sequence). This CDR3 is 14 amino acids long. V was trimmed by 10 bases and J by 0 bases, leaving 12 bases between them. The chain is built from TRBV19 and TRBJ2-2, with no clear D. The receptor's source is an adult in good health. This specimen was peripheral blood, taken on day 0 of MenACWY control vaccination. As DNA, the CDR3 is TGTGCCACGCTAGGGCAGGCGAACACCGGGGAGCTGTTTTTT. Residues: CATLGQANTGELFF.